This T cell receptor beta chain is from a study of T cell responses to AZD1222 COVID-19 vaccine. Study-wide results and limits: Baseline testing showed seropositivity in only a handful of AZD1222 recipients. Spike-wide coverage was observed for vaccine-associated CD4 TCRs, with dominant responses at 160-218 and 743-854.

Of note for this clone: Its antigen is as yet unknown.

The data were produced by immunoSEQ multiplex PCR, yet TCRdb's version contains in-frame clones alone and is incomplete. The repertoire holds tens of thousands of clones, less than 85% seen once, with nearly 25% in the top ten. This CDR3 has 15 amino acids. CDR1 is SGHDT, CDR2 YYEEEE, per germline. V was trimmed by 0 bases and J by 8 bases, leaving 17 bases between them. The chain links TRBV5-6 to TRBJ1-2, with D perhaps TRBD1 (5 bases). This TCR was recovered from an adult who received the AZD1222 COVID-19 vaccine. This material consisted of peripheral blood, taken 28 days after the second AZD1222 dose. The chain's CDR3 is CASSLDLKGRWGYTF. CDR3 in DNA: TGTGCCAGCAGCTTGGATTTAAAGGGGAGATGGGGCTACACCTTC.